This T cell receptor (beta chain) was recovered during a study of cytomegalovirus exposure and HLA in healthy donors. PCR involved 60 Vbeta and 13 Jbeta primers. Profiled with immunoSEQ multiplex PCR; TCRdb holds only in-frame clones, not every one. Among roughly 250,000 clones listed, under 80% were seen once. This receptor was obtained from a female donor in good health and CMV-seronegative. Sequenced: PBMCs.

Here the CDR3 reads CASSLDTGLRYF. The DNA for the CDR3 is TGTGCCAGCAGCTTAGACACAGGGTTACGGTACTTC. J is TRBJ2-7 and V is TRBV7-2; maybe TRBD1 (6 bases). The CDR3 extends over 12 amino acids. Deletions cut 1 base from V and 12 bases from J, with 13 bases between. Per germline, CDR1 SGHTA and CDR2 FQGNSA.